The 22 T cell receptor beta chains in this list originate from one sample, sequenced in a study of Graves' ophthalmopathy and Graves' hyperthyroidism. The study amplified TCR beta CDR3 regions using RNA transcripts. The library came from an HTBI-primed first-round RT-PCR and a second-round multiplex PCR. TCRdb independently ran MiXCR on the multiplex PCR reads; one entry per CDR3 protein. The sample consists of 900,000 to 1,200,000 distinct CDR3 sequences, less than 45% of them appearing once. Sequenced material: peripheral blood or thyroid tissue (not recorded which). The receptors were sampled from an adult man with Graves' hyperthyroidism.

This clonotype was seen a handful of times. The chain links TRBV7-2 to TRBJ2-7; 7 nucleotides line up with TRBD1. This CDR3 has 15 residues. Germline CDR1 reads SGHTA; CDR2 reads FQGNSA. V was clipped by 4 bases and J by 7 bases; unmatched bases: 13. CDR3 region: CASSSSRGTLLEQYF. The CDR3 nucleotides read TGTGCCAGCAGCTCCTCCAGGGGGACGCTTTTAGAGCAGTACTTC.

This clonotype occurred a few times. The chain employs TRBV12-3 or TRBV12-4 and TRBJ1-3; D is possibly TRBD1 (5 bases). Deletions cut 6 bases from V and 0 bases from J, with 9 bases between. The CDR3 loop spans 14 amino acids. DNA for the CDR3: TGTGCCAGCAGAACTGGGGGCTCTGGAAACACCATATATTTT. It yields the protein CASRTGGSGNTIYF.

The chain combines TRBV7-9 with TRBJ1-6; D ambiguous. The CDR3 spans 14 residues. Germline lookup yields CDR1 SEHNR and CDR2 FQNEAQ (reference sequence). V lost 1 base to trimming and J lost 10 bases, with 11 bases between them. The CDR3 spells CASSLESPQSPLHF. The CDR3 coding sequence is TGTGCCAGCAGCTTAGAAAGCCCCCAATCACCCCTCCACTTT.

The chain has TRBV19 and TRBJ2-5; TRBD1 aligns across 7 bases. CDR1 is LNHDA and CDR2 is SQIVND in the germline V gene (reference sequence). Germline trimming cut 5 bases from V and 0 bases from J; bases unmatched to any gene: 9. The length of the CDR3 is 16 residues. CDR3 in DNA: TGTGCCAGTAGTTCAATCCGGGACAGCTACCAAGAGACCCAGTACTTC. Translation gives CASSSIRDSYQETQYF.

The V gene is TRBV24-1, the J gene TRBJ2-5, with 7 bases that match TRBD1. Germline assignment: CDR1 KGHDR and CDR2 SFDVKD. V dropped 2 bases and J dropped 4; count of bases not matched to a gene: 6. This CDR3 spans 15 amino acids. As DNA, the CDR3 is TGTGCCACCAGTGATTCGAGGGGGCCAGGAGAGACCCAGTACTTC. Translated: CATSDSRGPGETQYF.

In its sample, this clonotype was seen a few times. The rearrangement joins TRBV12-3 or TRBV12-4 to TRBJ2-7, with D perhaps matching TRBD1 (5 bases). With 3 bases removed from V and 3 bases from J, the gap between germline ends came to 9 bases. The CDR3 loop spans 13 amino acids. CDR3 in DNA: TGTGCCAGCAGTTTCAGGGTGAACTACGAGCAGTACTTC. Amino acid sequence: CASSFRVNYEQYF.

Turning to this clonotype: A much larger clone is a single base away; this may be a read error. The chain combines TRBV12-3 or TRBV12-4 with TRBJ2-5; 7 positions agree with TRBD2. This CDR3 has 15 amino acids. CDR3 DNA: TGTGCCATCAGTTCCGTGGGTGGGAGGGAGGAGACCCAGTACTTC. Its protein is CAISSVGGREETQYF.

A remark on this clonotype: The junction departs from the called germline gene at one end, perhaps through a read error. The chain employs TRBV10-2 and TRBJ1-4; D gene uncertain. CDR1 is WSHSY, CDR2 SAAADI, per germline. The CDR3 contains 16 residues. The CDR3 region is CANSLDTPWLNEKLFF. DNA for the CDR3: TGTGCCAACAGCTTAGACACACCTTGGCTAAATGAAAAACTGTTTTTT.

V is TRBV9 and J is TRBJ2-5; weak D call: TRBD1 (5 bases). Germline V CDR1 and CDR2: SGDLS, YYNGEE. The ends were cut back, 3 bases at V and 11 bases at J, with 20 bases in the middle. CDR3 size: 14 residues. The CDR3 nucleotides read TGTGCCAGCAGCGGAAGACAGCCGTCAGATACGCAGTACTTC. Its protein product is CASSGRQPSDTQYF.

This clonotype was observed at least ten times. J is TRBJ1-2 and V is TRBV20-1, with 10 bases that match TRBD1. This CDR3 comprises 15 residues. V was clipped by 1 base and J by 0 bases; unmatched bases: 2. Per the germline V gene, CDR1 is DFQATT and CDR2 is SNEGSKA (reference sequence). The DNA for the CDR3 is TGCAGTGCTAGAGGGGGACAGGGGACTAACTATGGCTACACCTTC. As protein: CSARGGQGTNYGYTF.

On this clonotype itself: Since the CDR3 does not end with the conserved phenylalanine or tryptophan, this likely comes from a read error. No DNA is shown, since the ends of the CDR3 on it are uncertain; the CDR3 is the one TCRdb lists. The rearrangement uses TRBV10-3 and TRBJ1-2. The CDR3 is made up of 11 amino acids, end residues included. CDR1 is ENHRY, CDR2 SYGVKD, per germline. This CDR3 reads CAISDPIQSKV.

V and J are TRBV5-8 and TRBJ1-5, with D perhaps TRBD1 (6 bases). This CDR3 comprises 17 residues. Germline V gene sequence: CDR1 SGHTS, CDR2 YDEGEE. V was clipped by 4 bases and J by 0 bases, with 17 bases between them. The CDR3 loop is CASSLLNRAASNQPQHF. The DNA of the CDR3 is TGTGCCAGCAGCCTACTTAACAGGGCGGCTAGCAATCAGCCCCAGCATTTT.

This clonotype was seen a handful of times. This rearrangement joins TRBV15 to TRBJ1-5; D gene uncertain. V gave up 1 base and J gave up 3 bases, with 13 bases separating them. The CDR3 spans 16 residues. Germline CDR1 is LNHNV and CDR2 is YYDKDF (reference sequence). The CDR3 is CATSRVSTGFNQPQHF. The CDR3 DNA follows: TGTGCCACCAGCAGAGTTTCGACGGGATTCAATCAGCCCCAGCATTTT.

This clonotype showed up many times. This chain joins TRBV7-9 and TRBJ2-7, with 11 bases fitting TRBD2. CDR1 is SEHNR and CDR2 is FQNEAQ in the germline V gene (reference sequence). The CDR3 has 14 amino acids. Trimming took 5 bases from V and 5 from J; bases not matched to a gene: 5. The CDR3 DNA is TGTGCCAGCAGCCTGACTAGCGGGAACCACGAGCAGTACTTC. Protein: CASSLTSGNHEQYF. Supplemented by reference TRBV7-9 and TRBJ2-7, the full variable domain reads DTGVSQNPRHKITKRGQNVTFRCDPISEHNRLYWYRQTLGQGPEFLTYFQNEAQLEKSRLLSDRFSAERPKGSFSTLEIQRTEQGDSAMYLCASSLTSGNHEQYFGPGTRLTVT.

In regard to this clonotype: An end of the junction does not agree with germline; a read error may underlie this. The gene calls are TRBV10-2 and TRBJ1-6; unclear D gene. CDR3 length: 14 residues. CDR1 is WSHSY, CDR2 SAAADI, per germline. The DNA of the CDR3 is TGTGCCAGTAGTCAACACCAGCGGAATTCACCCCTCCACTTT. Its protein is CASSQHQRNSPLHF.

CDR3 DNA sequence: TGTGCCATCAGTGAGACAGGGATAGAGACCCAGTACTTC. Its protein is CAISETGIETQYF. The chain recombines TRBV10-3 with TRBJ2-5; TRBD1 might be the D (6 bases). The length of the CDR3 is 13 residues. Germline values: CDR1 ENHRY, CDR2 SYGVKD. V was pared by 2 bases and J by 4 bases, with 8 bases between.

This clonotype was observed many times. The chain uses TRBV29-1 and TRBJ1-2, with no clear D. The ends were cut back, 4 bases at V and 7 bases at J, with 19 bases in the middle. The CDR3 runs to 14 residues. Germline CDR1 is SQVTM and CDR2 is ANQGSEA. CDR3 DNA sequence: TGCAGCGTTGTGTCCAACCGCCCTTTGGGTGGCTACACCTTC. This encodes CSVVSNRPLGGYTF.

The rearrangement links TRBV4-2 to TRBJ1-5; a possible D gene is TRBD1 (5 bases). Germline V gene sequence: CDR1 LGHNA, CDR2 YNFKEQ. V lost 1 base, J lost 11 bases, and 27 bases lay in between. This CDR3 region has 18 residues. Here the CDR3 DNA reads TGTGCCAGCAGCCAAGCCGGTTTGGGAGGGGCGAGCAAAAGGACCCAGCATTTT. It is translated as CASSQAGLGGASKRTQHF.

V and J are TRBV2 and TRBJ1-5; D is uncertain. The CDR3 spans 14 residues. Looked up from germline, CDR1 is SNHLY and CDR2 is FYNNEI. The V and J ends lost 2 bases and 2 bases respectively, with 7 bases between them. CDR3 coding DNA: TGTGCCAGCAGTGAAATAACGGGCAATCAGCCCCAGCATTTT. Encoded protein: CASSEITGNQPQHF.

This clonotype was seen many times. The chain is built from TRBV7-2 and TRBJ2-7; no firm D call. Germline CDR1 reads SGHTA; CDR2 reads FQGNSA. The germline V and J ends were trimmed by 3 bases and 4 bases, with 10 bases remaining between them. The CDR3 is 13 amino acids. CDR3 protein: CASSFIASYEQYF. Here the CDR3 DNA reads TGTGCCAGCAGCTTTATAGCTAGTTACGAGCAGTACTTC.

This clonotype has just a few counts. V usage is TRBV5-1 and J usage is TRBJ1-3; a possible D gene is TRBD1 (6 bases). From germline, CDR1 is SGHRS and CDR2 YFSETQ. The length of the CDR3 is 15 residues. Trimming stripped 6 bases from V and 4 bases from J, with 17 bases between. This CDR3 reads CASNPQGEEGNTIYF. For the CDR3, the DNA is TGCGCCAGCAACCCACAGGGTGAGGAGGGAAACACCATATATTTT.

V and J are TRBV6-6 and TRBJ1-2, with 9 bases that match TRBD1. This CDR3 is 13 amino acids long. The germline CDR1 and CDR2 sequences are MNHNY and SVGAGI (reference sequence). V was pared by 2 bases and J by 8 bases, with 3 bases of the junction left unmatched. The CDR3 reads CASSYPGTGGYTF. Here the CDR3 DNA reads TGTGCCAGCAGTTACCCAGGGACAGGGGGCTACACCTTC.